This is a list of T cell receptor beta chains from one sample in a study of beta chain features in type 1 diabetes. Assay used: immunoSEQ multiplex PCR; TCRdb lists only in-frame clones, some missing. The table shows almost 350,000 clones, with under 8.5% occurring only once. Sequenced material: central memory CD4+ T cells from blood. These receptor sequences come from a woman under 30 in good health. Each CDR3 is given with its conserved first and last residue. A D gene is named only where the DNA matches it firmly. For some rows the clone size is stated as once, few or many, or as a class when expanded; others skip it.

TRBV18,TRBD1,TRBJ1-5,-,12,TGTGCCAGCTCACGAGGGGGCCAGCCCCAGCATTTT,CASSRGGQPQHF
TRBV11-2,-,TRBJ2-7,-,14,TGTGCCAGCAAAAAGGGAAGTGGTGGCTACGAGCAGTACTTC,CASKKGSGGYEQYF
TRBV5-1,-,TRBJ2-7,few,13,TGCGCCAGCAGCTTGGCGGGGCCCTACGAGCAGTACTTC,CASSLAGPYEQYF
TRBV2,-,TRBJ2-2,few,15,TGTGCCAGCAGTGCCCACCGGGCCAACACCGGGGAGCTGTTTTTT,CASSAHRANTGELFF
TRBV13,TRBD2,TRBJ2-7,-,14,TGTGCCAGCAGTTATAGCGGGCGATCCTACGAGCAGTACTTC,CASSYSGRSYEQYF
TRBV5-4,-,TRBJ1-2,-,13,TGTGCCAGCAGGAAGGACAGAAACTATGGCTACACCTTC,CASRKDRNYGYTF
TRBV5-1,TRBD1,TRBJ2-5,few,13,TGCGCCAGCAACCAGGACAGGACAGAGACCCAGTACTTC,CASNQDRTETQYF
TRBV5-8,TRBD1,TRBJ1-2,-,13,TGTGCCAGCAGCCGGGACAGGGACATTGGCTACACCTTC,CASSRDRDIGYTF
TRBV5-5,TRBD2,TRBJ2-5,-,14,TGTGCCAGCAGCTTGCGGGAGGGCCCCGAGACCCAGTACTTC,CASSLREGPETQYF
TRBV19,TRBD2,TRBJ2-2,few,18,TGTGCCAGTAGTATAGATTTCAGACTAGCGGAGGACACCGGGGAGCTGTTTTTT,CASSIDFRLAEDTGELFF
TRBV6-5,-,TRBJ2-3,-,15,TGTGCCAGCAGCCCCCGGGCCCTGAGCACAGATACGCAGTATTTT,CASSPRALSTDTQYF
TRBV28,-,TRBJ1-1,few,13,TGTGCCAGCAGTCTTCAAGGTAGGACTGAAGCTTTCTTT,CASSLQGRTEAFF
TRBV28,-,TRBJ1-2,-,12,TGTGCCAGCTGTCGGTTAAACTATGGCTACACCTTC,CASCRLNYGYTF
TRBV28,-,TRBJ2-7,few,13,TGTGCCAGCAGCTCGGGCGACTCCTACGAGCAGTACTTC,CASSSGDSYEQYF
TRBV19,-,TRBJ2-1,few,16,TGTGCCAGTAACCTAAATTTCCGCGGCTCCTACAATGAGCAGTTCTTC,CASNLNFRGSYNEQFF
TRBV28,-,TRBJ1-2,many,13,TGTGCCAGCAGGGTAGGGGAGGGCTATGGCTACACCTTC,CASRVGEGYGYTF
TRBV6-1,-,TRBJ1-2,few,15,TGTGCCAGCAGTGAAGCGGGGGCAGGGTCGGTTGGCTACACCTTC,CASSEAGAGSVGYTF
TRBV11-2,TRBD1,TRBJ2-2,-,15,TGTGCCAGCAGGGCCGGGACAGCGAACACCGGGGAGCTGTTTTTT,CASRAGTANTGELFF
TRBV11-2,-,TRBJ2-6,few,18,TGTGCCAGCAGCTTATGGTCGGGCCCCTTGTCTGGGGCCAACGTCCTGACTTTC,CASSLWSGPLSGANVLTF
TRBV2,TRBD2,TRBJ2-5,-,15,TGTGCCAGCAGGAGACTAGCGGGGACGGGAGAGACCCAGTACTTC,CASRRLAGTGETQYF
TRBV19,-,TRBJ1-5,few,13,TGTGCCAGTAGTGGGACCTCCAAAGAGCCCCAGCATTTT,CASSGTSKEPQHF
TRBV29-1,TRBD2,TRBJ2-3,-,14,TGCAGCACCCCAGGGGAAGCGGGGGGGGATACGCAGTATTTT,CSTPGEAGGDTQYF
TRBV15,-,TRBJ2-7,-,14,TGTGCCACCAGCAGAGATCTAACTTCGGCGGATCAGTACTTC,CATSRDLTSADQYF
TRBV5-6,-,TRBJ2-3,-,13,TGTGCCAGCAGCTTGGAGCGCACAGATACGCAGTATTTT,CASSLERTDTQYF
TRBV7-9,TRBD2,TRBJ2-1,few,15,TGTGCCAGCAGGGGCTTAGCGGGAGGGATAAATGAGCAGTTCTTC,CASRGLAGGINEQFF
TRBV6-5,-,TRBJ1-1,few,12,TGTGCCAGCACCAAGGGGAACACTGAAGCTTTCTTT,CASTKGNTEAFF
TRBV6-5,TRBD1,TRBJ2-2,few,15,TGTGCCAGCAGTCCGCGGACAGGGACCACCGGGGAGCTGTTTTTT,CASSPRTGTTGELFF
TRBV7-2,-,TRBJ2-3,many,15,TGTGCCAGCAGCTTCCAGCGCACTAGCACAGATACGCAGTATTTT,CASSFQRTSTDTQYF
TRBV5-1,-,TRBJ2-3,-,14,TGCGCCAGCAGCTACCGACAGGGCACAGATACGCAGTATTTT,CASSYRQGTDTQYF
TRBV4-3,-,TRBJ2-2,-,15,TGCGCCAGCAGCCTAACAAGAGCGATCACCGGGGAGCTGTTTTTT,CASSLTRAITGELFF
TRBV6-5,TRBD1,TRBJ2-1,-,16,TGTGCCAGCAGTTACAGTACGACAGGGGGCCAGAATGAGCAGTTCTTC,CASSYSTTGGQNEQFF
TRBV4-2,TRBD2,TRBJ2-5,few,17,TGTGCCAGCAGCCCAGGACTAGCGGGAGGGTACCAAGAGACCCAGTACTTC,CASSPGLAGGYQETQYF
TRBV9,-,TRBJ1-4,-,15,TGTGCCAGCAGCGGGCTTGCGGTCGTTGGTGAAAAACTGTTTTTT,CASSGLAVVGEKLFF
TRBV18,-,TRBJ2-6,few,14,TGTGCCAGCTCACCAGGGACTGGGGCCAACGTCCTGACTTTC,CASSPGTGANVLTF
TRBV28,-,TRBJ1-2,few,15,TGTGCCAGCACCCCAGGGTCGAGGTTGAACTATGGCTACACCTTC,CASTPGSRLNYGYTF
TRBV19,-,TRBJ1-4,-,16,TGTGCCAGTAGTATCCTTGGGCAAACAGCTAATGAAAAACTGTTTTTT,CASSILGQTANEKLFF
TRBV10-3,-,TRBJ1-3,many,12,TGTGCCATCAAGGGGGCTGGAAACACCATATATTTT,CAIKGAGNTIYF